Listed here is a single T cell receptor (beta chain). UMIs and a universal primer site were added when TCR cDNA was made by 5'RACE template switching. TCRdb re-analysed the 5' RACE reads in MiXCR, keeping a single row per CDR3 protein. The sample has approximately 550,000 distinct CDR3 sequences, approximately 21% seen once. These data belong to a study of T cells after yellow fever vaccination. The CDR3 is made up of 16 amino acids. The sequence was obtained from a man younger than 45 who received the YFV17D yellow fever vaccine. The material was PBMCs, obtained 15 days after the yellow fever booster vaccination. The V and J genes are TRBV21-1 and TRBJ2-3; TRBD1 is the table's D call and was not checked against the DNA. TRBV21-1 is deemed a pseudogene. CDR3 DNA sequence: TGTGCCAGCAGCGCCCGGACAGGGGGAGTCACAGATACGCAGTATTTT. This translates into CASSARTGGVTDTQYF.